The sequence of this T cell receptor (beta chain) was determined in a study of T-cell reconstitution after alpha-beta-depleted transplantation in children. Study observations and caveats: High day-60 TCRbeta diversity in some patients came from surviving recipient T cells and thymic progenitors. Once a year had passed after transplant, T-cell counts and diversity came mostly from newly produced T cells. Expanded graft clones numbering several hundred reportedly gave rise to alpha-beta T cells about two months after transplant.

For TCRbeta, the library was prepared with unique molecular identifiers. TCRdb processed the PCR reads anew with MiXCR; each CDR3 protein has one entry. The sample contains some 29,000 distinct CDR3 sequences, 6.3% of which appear only once. In its sample, this clonotype was seen many times. Its antigen is unknown. Material: PBMCs, mostly from graft donor cells, obtained 180 days after TCRalphabeta/CD19-depleted stem cell transplant. This clonotype originated in a male patient aged 10-17 years who had a stem cell transplant for acute myeloid leukemia, so the T cells may come from the graft donor.

The CDR3 protein is CAISESPSGQETQYF. CDR3 nucleotide sequence: TGTGCCATCAGTGAGTCCCCTAGCGGACAAGAGACCCAGTACTTC. The chain recombines TRBV10-3 with TRBJ2-5, with 7 bases that match TRBD2. CDR3 size: 15 residues. V was pared by 0 bases and J by 2 bases, with 3 bases of the junction left unmatched. Germline loops: CDR1 ENHRY, CDR2 SYGVKD.